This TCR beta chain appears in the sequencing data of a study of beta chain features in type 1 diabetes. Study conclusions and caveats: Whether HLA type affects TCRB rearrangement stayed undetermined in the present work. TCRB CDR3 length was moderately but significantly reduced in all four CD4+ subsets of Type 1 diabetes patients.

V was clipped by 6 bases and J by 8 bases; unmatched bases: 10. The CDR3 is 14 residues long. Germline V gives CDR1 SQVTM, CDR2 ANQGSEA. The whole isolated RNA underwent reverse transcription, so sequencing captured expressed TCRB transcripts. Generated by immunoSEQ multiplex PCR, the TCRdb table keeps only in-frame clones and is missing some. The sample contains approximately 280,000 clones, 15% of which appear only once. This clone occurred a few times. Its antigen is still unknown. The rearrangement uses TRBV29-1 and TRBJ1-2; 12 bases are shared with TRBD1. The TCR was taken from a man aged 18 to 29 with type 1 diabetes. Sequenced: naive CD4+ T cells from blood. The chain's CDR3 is CSVAGTGGGWGYTF. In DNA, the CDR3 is TGCAGCGTGGCTGGGACAGGGGGCGGGTGGGGCTACACCTTC.